Below are 4 T cell receptor beta chains sequenced from a single sample in a study of blood T cell repertoires in COVID-19. Produced via immunoSEQ multiplex PCR; TCRdb's table is partial and in-frame only. The repertoire holds 220,000 or so clones, with more than 75% as singletons. The sequenced material came from PBMCs or T cells enriched from blood (not recorded which). All receptors come from a woman aged 45-65 years who had recovered from COVID-19.

This rearrangement joins TRBV6-5 to TRBJ1-1, with D perhaps TRBD1 (6 bases). Trimming cost V 8 bases and J 11 bases, with 15 bases left between them. The CDR3 is 11 amino acids. CDR1 is MNHEY, CDR2 SVGAGI, per germline. For the CDR3, the DNA is TGTGCCAGCCAAAGGGGGACATCGGCTTTCTTT. Translating it yields CASQRGTSAFF.

The V call is TRBV5-6, the J call TRBJ1-4; possible D gene TRBD1, 5 bases. The CDR3 covers 12 residues. Germline V gene lookup returns CDR1 SGHDT and CDR2 YYEEEE. V was cut by 4 bases and J by 6 bases, with 7 bases left in between. CDR3 amino acids: CASSRDYEKLFF. Here the CDR3 DNA reads TGTGCCAGCAGCCGGGACTATGAAAAACTGTTTTTT. The full variable domain, in which reference TRBV5-6 and TRBJ1-4 provide the parts outside the CDR3, is DAGVTQSPTHLIKTRGQQVTLRCSPKSGHDTVSWYQQALGQGPQFIFQYYEEEERQRGNFPDRFSGHQFPNYSSELNVNALLLGDSALYLCASSRDYEKLFFGSGTQLSVL.

This clone was seen once. J is TRBJ2-2 and V is TRBV4-1; D not certain. From germline, CDR1 is MGHRA and CDR2 YSYEKL. The CDR3 runs 16 residues. Trimming took off 4 bases at V and 1 base at J, with 13 bases between the two ends. The CDR3 bases are TGCGCCAGCAGCCCTCGACTCCCCCAGAACACCGGGGAGCTGTTTTTT. Protein sequence: CASSPRLPQNTGELFF.

This chain uses TRBV11-2 with TRBJ1-1; unclear D gene. The V end was cut by 1 base, the J end by 4 bases, with 13 bases between. The CDR3 has 15 residues. Germline V gene sequence: CDR1 SGHAT, CDR2 FQNNGV. CDR3 region: CASSLAPARITEAFF. CDR3 nucleotide sequence: TGTGCCAGCAGCTTAGCCCCAGCTAGGATCACTGAAGCTTTCTTT.